This TCR beta chain derives from a study of T cell repertoires in cytomegalovirus infection. Study-wide findings and caveats: Identification of carriers of CMV plus the relevant HLA was achieved through cumulative public TCR beta family frequency.

V trimming: 3 bases; J trimming: 8 bases; junction bases outside the gene matches: 12. The CDR3 is 16 amino acids. Germline V gene sequence: CDR1 SGHVS, CDR2 FQNEAQ. This clonotype was seen many times. What it recognizes is unknown. Via MiXCR, TCRdb re-called the reads, giving one row per CDR3 protein. The profile covers hundreds of thousands of distinct CDR3 sequences, with more than 20% appearing a single time and approximately 8.2% taken by the ten largest. The J gene is TRBJ1-2, the V gene TRBV7-8, with TRBD1 identical over 10 bases. The sequence derives from a human donor in good health (CMV status not recorded). Some clones in this sample may be carry-over from other donors' samples. Sample: CD8+ T cells from PBMCs. The CDR3 is CASSLSRPGQGKGYTF. CDR3 sequence (DNA): TGTGCCAGCAGCTTGTCCCGACCGGGACAGGGGAAGGGCTACACCTTC.